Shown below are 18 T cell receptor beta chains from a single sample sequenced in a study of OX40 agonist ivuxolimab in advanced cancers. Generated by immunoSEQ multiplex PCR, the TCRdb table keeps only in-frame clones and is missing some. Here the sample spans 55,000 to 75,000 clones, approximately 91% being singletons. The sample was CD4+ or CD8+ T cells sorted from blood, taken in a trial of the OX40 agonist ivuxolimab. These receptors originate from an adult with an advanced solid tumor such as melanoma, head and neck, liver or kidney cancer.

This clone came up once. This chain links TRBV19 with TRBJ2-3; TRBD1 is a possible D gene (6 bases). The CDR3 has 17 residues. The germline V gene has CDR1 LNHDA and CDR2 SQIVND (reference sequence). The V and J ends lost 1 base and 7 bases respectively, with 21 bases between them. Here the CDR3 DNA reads TGTGCCAGTAGTATAGGGGGGCGACAAGTCCACCCGAATACGCAGTATTTT. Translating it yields CASSIGGRQVHPNTQYF.

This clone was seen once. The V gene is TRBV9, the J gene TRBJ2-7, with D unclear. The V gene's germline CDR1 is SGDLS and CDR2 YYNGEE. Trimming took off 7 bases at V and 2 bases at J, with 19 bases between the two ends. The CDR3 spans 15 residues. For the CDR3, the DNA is TGTGCCAGCGGGGTTGATGACGGCTGGCCCTACGAGCAGTACTTC. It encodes CASGVDDGWPYEQYF.

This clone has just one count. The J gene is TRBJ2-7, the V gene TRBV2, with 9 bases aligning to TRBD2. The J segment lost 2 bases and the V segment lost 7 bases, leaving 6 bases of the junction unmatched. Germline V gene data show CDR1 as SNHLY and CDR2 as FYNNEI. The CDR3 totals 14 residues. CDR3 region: CASMGSGGTYEQYF. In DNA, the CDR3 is TGTGCCAGCATGGGTAGCGGGGGTACCTACGAGCAGTACTTC.

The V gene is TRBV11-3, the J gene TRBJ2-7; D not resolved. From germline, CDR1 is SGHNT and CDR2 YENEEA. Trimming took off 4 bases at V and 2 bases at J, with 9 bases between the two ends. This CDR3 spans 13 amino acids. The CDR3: CASSYTGAYEQYF. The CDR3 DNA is TGTGCCAGCAGCTACACTGGTGCCTACGAGCAGTACTTC.

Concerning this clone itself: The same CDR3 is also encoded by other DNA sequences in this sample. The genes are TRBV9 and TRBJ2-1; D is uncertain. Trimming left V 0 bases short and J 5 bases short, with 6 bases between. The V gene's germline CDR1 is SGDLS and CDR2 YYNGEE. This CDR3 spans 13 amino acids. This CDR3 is CASSVGGDNEQFF. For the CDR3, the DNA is TGTGCCAGCAGCGTAGGCGGAGACAATGAGCAGTTCTTC.

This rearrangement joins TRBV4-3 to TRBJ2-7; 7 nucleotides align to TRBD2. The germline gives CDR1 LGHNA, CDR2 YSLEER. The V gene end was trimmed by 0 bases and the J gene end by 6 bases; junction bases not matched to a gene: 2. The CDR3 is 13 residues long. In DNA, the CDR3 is TGCGCCAGCAGCCAAGAGGGAGGGGCCGAGCAGTACTTC. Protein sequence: CASSQEGGAEQYF.

CDR3 protein: CASSPHGLGETQYF. Written as DNA, the CDR3 is TGTGCCAGCAGCCCCCACGGGTTAGGGGAGACCCAGTACTTC. This sequence joins TRBV7-3 and TRBJ2-5; no reliable D call. Per germline, CDR1 SGHTA and CDR2 FQGTGA. The V end was cut by 5 bases, the J end by 5 bases, with 15 bases between. The CDR3 is 14 amino acids.

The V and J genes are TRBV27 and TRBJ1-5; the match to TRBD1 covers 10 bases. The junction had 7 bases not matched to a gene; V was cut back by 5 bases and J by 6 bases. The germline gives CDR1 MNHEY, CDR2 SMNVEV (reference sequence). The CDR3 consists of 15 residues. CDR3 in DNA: TGTGCCAGCAGTAGCAGACAGGGGGCGCTTCAGCCCCAGCATTTT. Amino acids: CASSSRQGALQPQHF.

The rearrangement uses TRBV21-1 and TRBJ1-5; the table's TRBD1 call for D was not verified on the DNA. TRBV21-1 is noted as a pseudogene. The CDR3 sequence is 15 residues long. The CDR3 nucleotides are TGTGCCAGCAGCAAAGTCGGCAGGGCGAACCAGCCCCAGCATTTT. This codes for CASSKVGRANQPQHF.

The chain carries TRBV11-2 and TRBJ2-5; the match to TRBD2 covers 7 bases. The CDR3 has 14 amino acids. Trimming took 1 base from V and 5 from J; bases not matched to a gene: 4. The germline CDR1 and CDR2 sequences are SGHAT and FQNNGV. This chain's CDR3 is CASSLVGGAETQYF. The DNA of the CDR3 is TGTGCCAGCAGCTTAGTGGGAGGGGCCGAGACCCAGTACTTC.

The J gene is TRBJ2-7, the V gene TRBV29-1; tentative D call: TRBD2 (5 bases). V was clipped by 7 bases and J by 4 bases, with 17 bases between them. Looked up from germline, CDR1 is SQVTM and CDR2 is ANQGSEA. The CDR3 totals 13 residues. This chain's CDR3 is CSGIMGDGYEQYF. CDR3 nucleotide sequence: TGCAGCGGAATTATGGGAGACGGTTACGAGCAGTACTTC.

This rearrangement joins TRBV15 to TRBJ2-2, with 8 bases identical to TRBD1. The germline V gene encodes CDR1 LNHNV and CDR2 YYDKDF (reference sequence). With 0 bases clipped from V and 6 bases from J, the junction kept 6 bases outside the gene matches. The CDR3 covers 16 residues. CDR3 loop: CATSRDPRGLAGELFF. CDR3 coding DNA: TGTGCCACCAGCAGAGATCCCAGGGGGCTGGCCGGGGAGCTGTTTTTT.

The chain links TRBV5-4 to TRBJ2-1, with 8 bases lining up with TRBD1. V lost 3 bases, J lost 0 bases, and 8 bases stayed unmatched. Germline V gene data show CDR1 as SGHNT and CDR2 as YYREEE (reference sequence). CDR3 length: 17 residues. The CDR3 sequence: CASSSLTGATSYNEQFF. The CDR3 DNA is TGTGCCAGCAGCTCCCTGACAGGGGCCACCTCCTACAATGAGCAGTTCTTC.

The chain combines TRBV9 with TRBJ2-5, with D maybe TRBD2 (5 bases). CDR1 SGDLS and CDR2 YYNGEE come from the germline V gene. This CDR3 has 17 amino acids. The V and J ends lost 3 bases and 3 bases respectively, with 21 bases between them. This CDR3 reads CASSGEGRQPEEETQYF. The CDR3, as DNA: TGTGCCAGCAGCGGCGAAGGGCGGCAGCCGGAGGAAGAGACCCAGTACTTC. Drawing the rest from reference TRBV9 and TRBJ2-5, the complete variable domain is DSGVTQTPKHLITATGQRVTLRCSPRSGDLSVYWYQQSLDQGLQFLIQYYNGEERAKGNILERFSAQQFPDLHSELNLSSLELGDSALYFCASSGEGRQPEEETQYFGPGTRLLVL.

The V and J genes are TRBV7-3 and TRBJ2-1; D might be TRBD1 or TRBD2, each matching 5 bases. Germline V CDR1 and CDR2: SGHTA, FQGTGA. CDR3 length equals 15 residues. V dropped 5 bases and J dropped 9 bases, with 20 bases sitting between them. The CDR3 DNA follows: TGTGCCAGCAGCCTCACGACCGGCGGTGGGGGTGAGCAGTTCTTC. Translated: CASSLTTGGGGEQFF.

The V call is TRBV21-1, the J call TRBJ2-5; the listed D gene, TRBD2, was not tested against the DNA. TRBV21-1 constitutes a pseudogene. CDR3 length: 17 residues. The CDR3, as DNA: TGTGCCAGCAGCAGAGGGACAAAGCGACTAGCGGGAGAGACCCAGTACTTC. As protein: CASSRGTKRLAGETQYF.

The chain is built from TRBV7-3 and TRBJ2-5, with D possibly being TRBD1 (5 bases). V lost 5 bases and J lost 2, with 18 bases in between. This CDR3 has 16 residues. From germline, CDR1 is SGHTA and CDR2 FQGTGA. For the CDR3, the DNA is TGTGCCAGCAGCCTAAGTCCCAGACAGACGCAAGAGACCCAGTACTTC. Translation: CASSLSPRQTQETQYF.

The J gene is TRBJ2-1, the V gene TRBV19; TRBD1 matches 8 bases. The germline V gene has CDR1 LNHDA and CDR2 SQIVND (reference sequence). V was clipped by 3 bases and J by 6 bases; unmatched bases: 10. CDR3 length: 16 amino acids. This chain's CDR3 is CASSIPTGVGSNEQFF. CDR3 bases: TGTGCCAGTAGTATCCCGACAGGGGTTGGGAGCAATGAGCAGTTCTTC. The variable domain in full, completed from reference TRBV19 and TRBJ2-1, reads DGGITQSPKYLFRKEGQNVTLSCEQNLNHDAMYWYRQDPGQGLRLIYYSQIVNDFQKGDIAEGYSVSREKKESFPLTVTSAQKNPTAFYLCASSIPTGVGSNEQFFGPGTRLTVL.